This T cell receptor beta chain was sequenced for a study of naive and memory T cell subsets. This clonotype was counted a few times. The CDR3 covers 18 residues. Trimming took 0 bases from V and 1 from J; bases not matched to a gene: 8. Germline-derived CDR1 and CDR2 are SGHVT and SQSDAQ. For blood and skin samples, reverse transcription used TCR alpha and beta constant primers. TCRdb reprocessed the UMI-ligation and nested PCR reads via MiXCR and lists one record per CDR3 protein. The sample has over 15,000 distinct CDR3 sequences; more than 9% are singletons. The treatment: skin biopsy from PPD injection site in Mantoux-positive individual. Unsorted total RNA, about 1 to 1000 ng, was DNase treated before reverse transcription. An oligonucleotide containing a UMI was ligated to the 3' end of TCR cDNA.

The chain recombines TRBV7-4 with TRBJ1-5, with 8 bases fitting TRBD1. The receptor's source is an adult in good health. Sample: skin, taken from a tuberculin skin test site. The DNA of the CDR3 is TGTGCCAGCAGCTTAGCGGAGACAGGGGTGAGCAGCAATCAGCCCCAGCATTTT. It specifies CASSLAETGVSSNQPQHF.